This T cell receptor beta chain was found in a study of technical replicates of blood from a handful of donors. The germline V gene encodes CDR1 SGDLS and CDR2 YYNGEE. V was cut by 4 bases and J by 5 bases, with 9 bases left in between. The CDR3 loop spans 13 amino acids. Here immunoSEQ multiplex PCR was the method, and the copy in TCRdb shows in-frame clones only, minus some. The repertoire includes roughly 50,000 clones, nearly 95% of them detected once, and approximately 3.4% sits in the top ten. Sequenced sample: PBMCs. The receptor was derived from a human donor in good health. Some clones in this sample may be carry-over from other donors' samples. This chain links TRBV9 with TRBJ2-2; D is unclear. CDR3 sequence (DNA): TGTGCCAGCAGCCCGCGCGGAACCGGGGAGCTGTTTTTT. Translating gives CASSPRGTGELFF.